These 13 T cell receptor beta chains were sequenced from one sample in a study of shared clonotypes between healthy human individuals. TCRdb's table, derived via immunoSEQ multiplex PCR, lists solely in-frame clones and lacks some. In the table there are millions of clones, around 96% of which are singletons. Cells designated naive CD8 were CD45RO-negative and were positively selected for CCR7, with terminally differentiated effector memory CD45RA+ cells excluded. The sequenced sample consisted of naive CD8+ T cells sorted from blood. The receptor source for this set is a man between 18 and 35 years old in good health.

This clone turned up a few times. The rearrangement joins TRBV29-1 to TRBJ2-3; 7 bases agree with TRBD2. CDR3 length equals 12 residues. Germline lookup yields CDR1 SQVTM and CDR2 ANQGSEA. After removal of 7 bases from V and 6 bases from J, the junction contained 7 bases not matched to a gene. The DNA of the CDR3 is TGCAGCGCTCAGCCGGGGGGTGATACGCAGTATTTT. Residues: CSAQPGGDTQYF.

V gene TRBV5-6 combines with J gene TRBJ2-1; D is perhaps TRBD2 (6 bases). This CDR3 spans 15 amino acids. Germline V gene data show CDR1 as SGHDT and CDR2 as YYEEEE. V was cut by 4 bases and J by 8 bases, with 19 bases left in between. CDR3 protein: CASSRTRELYDEQFF. The CDR3, as DNA: TGTGCCAGCAGCCGGACCCGGGAGCTTTATGATGAGCAGTTCTTC.

The chain carries TRBV7-6 and TRBJ1-1; 9 nucleotides match TRBD1. Germline V gene lookup returns CDR1 SGHVS and CDR2 FNYEAQ. The CDR3 spans 15 residues. V was clipped by 3 bases and J by 2 bases; unmatched bases: 4. CDR3 coding DNA: TGTGCCAGCAGCTTTTGGACAGGGGCCAACACTGAAGCTTTCTTT. Translating it yields CASSFWTGANTEAFF.

The J gene is TRBJ2-7, the V gene TRBV27; TRBD1 matches 11 bases. This CDR3 is built from 15 residues. CDR1 is MNHEY, CDR2 SMNVEV, per germline (reference sequence). V gave up 5 bases and J gave up 6 bases; unmatched junction bases: 9. CDR3 region: CASSPLAGTGGEQYF. The CDR3 region has the DNA TGTGCCAGCAGTCCTCTTGCCGGGACAGGGGGCGAGCAGTACTTC.

V is TRBV7-2 and J is TRBJ2-2; weak D call: TRBD2 (5 bases). The V end was cut by 4 bases, the J end by 0 bases, with 9 bases between. The CDR3 contains 15 residues. Germline CDR1 SGHTA, CDR2 FQGNSA. The CDR3: CASSSSAANTGELFF. The CDR3 DNA sequence: TGTGCCAGCAGCTCCTCAGCGGCGAACACCGGGGAGCTGTTTTTT.

The chain recombines TRBV4-1 with TRBJ2-7, with 9 nucleotides matching TRBD2. The junction had 7 bases not matched to a gene; V was cut back by 3 bases and J by 7 bases. CDR3 size: 14 residues. The germline V gene encodes CDR1 MGHRA and CDR2 YSYEKL. The DNA of the CDR3 is TGCGCCAGCAGCCATGTAGCGGGAGAATATGAGCAGTACTTC. Translation gives CASSHVAGEYEQYF.

The chain has TRBV27 and TRBJ2-1, with 11 nucleotides matching TRBD2. Trimming took 1 base from V and 6 from J; bases not matched to a gene: 5. This CDR3 is 16 amino acids long. CDR1 is MNHEY, CDR2 SMNVEV, per germline (reference sequence). The CDR3 DNA follows: TGTGCCAGCAGTTTATTAGAGACTAGCGGGACCAATGAGCAGTTCTTC. It encodes CASSLLETSGTNEQFF.

The CDR3 region has the DNA TGTGCCAGCAGCCCCGGACTCCACAATGAGCAGTTCTTC. Protein product: CASSPGLHNEQFF. The chain employs TRBV11-2 and TRBJ2-1; tentatively, D is TRBD2 (5 bases). V lost 5 bases and J lost 5, with 10 bases in between. The germline V gene has CDR1 SGHAT and CDR2 FQNNGV. CDR3 length: 13 residues.

The V and J genes are TRBV29-1 and TRBJ2-7; 13 bases fit TRBD2. Germline CDR1 is SQVTM and CDR2 is ANQGSEA. The CDR3 loop spans 15 amino acids. V shed 6 bases, J shed 4 bases, and the junction held 9 bases outside the gene matches. This CDR3 is CSVDWTSGSRYEQYF. As DNA, the CDR3 is TGCAGCGTGGACTGGACTAGCGGGAGTCGGTACGAGCAGTACTTC.

The chain couples TRBV6-1 to TRBJ2-7; 9 nucleotides match TRBD1. Germline V lookup: CDR1 MNHNS, CDR2 SASEGT. The CDR3 contains 14 residues. V shed 8 bases and J 3 bases; nucleotides not matched to a gene: 8. The CDR3 sequence: CASGGQGILYEQYF. CDR3 nucleotides: TGTGCCAGCGGAGGACAGGGGATTCTCTACGAGCAGTACTTC.

Written as DNA, the CDR3 is TGTGCCAGCACTGGGACCAACACCGGGGAGCTGTTTTTT. Protein product: CASTGTNTGELFF. V gene TRBV28 combines with J gene TRBJ2-2; the D gene could be TRBD1 or TRBD2 (5 bases each). Germline V gives CDR1 MDHEN, CDR2 SYDVKM. The V gene lost 7 bases and the J gene lost 2 bases, with 8 bases spanning the gap. This CDR3 has 13 residues.

The chain is built from TRBV6-5 and TRBJ2-5, with 7 positions matching TRBD2. Germline loops: CDR1 MNHEY, CDR2 SVGAGI. With 1 base clipped from V and 5 bases from J, the junction kept 7 bases outside the gene matches. This CDR3 has 15 amino acids. The CDR3 protein is CASSYLGGGMETQYF. CDR3 coding DNA: TGTGCCAGCAGTTACTTGGGCGGGGGTATGGAGACCCAGTACTTC.

This sequence joins TRBV6-5 and TRBJ2-7; D might be TRBD2 (5 bases). V lost 6 bases, J lost 6 bases, and 18 bases lay in between. Germline assignment: CDR1 MNHEY and CDR2 SVGAGI. This CDR3 region has 14 residues. The CDR3 spells CASSQTSPHSEQYF. As DNA, the CDR3 is TGTGCCAGCAGCCAAACTAGTCCCCACTCCGAGCAGTACTTC.